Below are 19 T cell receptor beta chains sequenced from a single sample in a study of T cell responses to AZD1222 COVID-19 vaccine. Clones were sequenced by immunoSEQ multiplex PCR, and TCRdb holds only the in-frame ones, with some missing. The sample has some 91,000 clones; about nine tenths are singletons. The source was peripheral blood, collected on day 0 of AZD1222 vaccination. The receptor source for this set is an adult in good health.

Here the CDR3 reads CASSMSRAGGTQETQYF. For the CDR3, the DNA is TGTGCCAGTAGTATGAGTCGAGCGGGAGGGACCCAAGAGACCCAGTACTTC. The chain couples TRBV19 to TRBJ2-5, with TRBD2 matching over 10 bases. The CDR3 covers 17 residues. Looked up from germline, CDR1 is LNHDA and CDR2 is SQIVND (reference sequence). V shed 3 bases, J shed 1 base, and the junction held 8 bases outside the gene matches.

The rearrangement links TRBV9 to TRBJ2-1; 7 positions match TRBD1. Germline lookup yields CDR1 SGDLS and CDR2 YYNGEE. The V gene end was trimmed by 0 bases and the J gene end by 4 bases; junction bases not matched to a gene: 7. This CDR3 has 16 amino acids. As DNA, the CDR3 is TGTGCCAGCAGCGTAGGGCAGGGGGAAACGTACAATGAGCAGTTCTTC. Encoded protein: CASSVGQGETYNEQFF.

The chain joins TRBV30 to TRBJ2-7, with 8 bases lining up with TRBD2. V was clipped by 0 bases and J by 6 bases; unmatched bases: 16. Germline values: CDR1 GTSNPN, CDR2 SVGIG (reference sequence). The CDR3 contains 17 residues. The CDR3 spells CAWSVTLLLGGVSEQYF. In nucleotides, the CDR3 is TGTGCCTGGAGTGTTACTTTACTCCTCGGGGGGGTGAGCGAGCAGTACTTC.

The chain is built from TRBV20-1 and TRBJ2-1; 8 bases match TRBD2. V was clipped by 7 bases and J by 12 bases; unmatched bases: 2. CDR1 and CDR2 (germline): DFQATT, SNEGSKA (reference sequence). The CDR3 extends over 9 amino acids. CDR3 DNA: TGCAGTGTAGCGGGGAGGCAGTTCTTC. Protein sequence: CSVAGRQFF.

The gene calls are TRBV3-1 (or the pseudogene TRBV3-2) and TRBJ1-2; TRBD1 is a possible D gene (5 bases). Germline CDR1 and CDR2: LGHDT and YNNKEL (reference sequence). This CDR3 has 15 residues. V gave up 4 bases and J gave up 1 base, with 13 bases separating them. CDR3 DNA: TGTGCCAGCAGCCCTAGGGGTTTGGATAACTATGGCTACACCTTC. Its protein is CASSPRGLDNYGYTF.

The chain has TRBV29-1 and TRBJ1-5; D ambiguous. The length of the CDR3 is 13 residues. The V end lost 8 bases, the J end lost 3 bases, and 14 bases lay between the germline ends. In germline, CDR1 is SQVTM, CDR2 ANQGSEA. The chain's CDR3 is CSLVEAVNQPQHF. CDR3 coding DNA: TGCAGCCTGGTAGAGGCGGTCAATCAGCCCCAGCATTTT.

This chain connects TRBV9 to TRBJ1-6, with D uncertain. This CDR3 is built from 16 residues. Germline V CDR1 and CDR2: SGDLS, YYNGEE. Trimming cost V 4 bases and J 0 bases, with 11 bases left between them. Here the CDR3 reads CASSPGPSSYNSPLHF. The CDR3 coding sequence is TGTGCCAGCAGCCCAGGTCCGAGCTCCTATAATTCACCCCTCCACTTT. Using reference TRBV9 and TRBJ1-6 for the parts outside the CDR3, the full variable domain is DSGVTQTPKHLITATGQRVTLRCSPRSGDLSVYWYQQSLDQGLQFLIQYYNGEERAKGNILERFSAQQFPDLHSELNLSSLELGDSALYFCASSPGPSSYNSPLHFGNGTRLTVT.

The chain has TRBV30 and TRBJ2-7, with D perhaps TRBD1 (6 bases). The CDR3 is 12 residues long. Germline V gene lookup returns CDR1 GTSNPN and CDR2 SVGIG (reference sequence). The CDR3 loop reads CAWARGSYEQYF. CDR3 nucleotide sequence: TGTGCTTGGGCCAGGGGCTCCTACGAGCAGTACTTC.

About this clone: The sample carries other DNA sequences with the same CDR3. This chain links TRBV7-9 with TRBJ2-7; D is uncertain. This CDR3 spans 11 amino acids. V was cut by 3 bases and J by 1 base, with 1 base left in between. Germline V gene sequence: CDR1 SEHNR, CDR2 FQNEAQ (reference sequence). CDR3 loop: CASSFSYEQYF. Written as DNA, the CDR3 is TGTGCCAGCAGCTTTTCCTACGAGCAGTACTTC.

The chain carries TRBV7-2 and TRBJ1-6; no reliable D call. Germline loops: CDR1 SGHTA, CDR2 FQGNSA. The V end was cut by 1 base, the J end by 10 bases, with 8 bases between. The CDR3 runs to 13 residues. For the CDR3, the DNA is TGTGCCAGCAGCTTAGACCCCCGGTCACCCCTCCACTTT. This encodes CASSLDPRSPLHF.

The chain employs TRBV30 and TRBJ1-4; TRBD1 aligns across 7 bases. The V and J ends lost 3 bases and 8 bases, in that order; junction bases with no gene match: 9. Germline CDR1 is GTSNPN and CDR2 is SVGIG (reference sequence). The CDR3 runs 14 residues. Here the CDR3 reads CAWSPGGKVEKLFF. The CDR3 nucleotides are TGTGCCTGGAGCCCAGGGGGGAAAGTAGAAAAACTGTTTTTT.

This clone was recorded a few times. CDR3 region: CASSSWDRTTYEQYF. In nucleotides, the CDR3 is TGTGCCAGCAGCTCCTGGGACAGGACTACCTACGAGCAGTACTTC. The chain is built from TRBV7-4 and TRBJ2-7, with 8 bases fitting TRBD1. Germline V lookup: CDR1 SGHVT, CDR2 SQSDAQ. V dropped 4 bases and J dropped 2; count of bases not matched to a gene: 7. The CDR3 is 15 residues long.

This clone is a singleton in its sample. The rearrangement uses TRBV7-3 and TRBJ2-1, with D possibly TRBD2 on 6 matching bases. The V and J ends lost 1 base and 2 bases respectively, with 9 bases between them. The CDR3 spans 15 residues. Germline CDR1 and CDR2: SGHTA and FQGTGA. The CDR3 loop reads CASSLSGEAYNEQFF. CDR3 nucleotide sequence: TGTGCCAGCAGCTTAAGCGGGGAAGCCTACAATGAGCAGTTCTTC.

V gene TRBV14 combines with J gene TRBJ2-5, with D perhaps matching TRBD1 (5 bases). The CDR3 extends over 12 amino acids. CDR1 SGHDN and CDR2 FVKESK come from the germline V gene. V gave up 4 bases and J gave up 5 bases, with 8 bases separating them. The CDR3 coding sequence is TGTGCCAGCAGCCTAAACAGGGAGACCCAGTACTTC. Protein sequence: CASSLNRETQYF.

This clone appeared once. This CDR3 reads CASSEGTSGRALAQFF. The CDR3 DNA is TGCGCCAGCAGTGAAGGGACTAGCGGGAGGGCCCTAGCGCAGTTCTTC. This chain uses TRBV10-1 with TRBJ2-1; TRBD2 matches 16 bases. CDR1 is WNHNN and CDR2 is SYGVQD in the germline V gene (reference sequence). V trimming: 3 bases; J trimming: 12 bases; junction bases outside the gene matches: 8. The CDR3 has 16 amino acids.

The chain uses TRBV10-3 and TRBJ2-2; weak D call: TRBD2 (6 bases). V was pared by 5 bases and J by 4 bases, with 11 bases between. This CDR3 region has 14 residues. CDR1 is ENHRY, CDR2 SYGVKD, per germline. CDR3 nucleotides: TGTGCCATCAGTCCCGGGACTCTCACCGGGGAGCTGTTTTTT. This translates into CAISPGTLTGELFF.

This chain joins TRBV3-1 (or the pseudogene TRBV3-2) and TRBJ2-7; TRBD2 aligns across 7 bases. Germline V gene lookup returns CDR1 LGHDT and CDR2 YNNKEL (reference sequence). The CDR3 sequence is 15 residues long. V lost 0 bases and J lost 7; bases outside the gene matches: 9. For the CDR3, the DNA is TGTGCCAGCAGCCAAGATCGACTAGCTGCAAGAGAGCAGTACTTC. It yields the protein CASSQDRLAAREQYF.

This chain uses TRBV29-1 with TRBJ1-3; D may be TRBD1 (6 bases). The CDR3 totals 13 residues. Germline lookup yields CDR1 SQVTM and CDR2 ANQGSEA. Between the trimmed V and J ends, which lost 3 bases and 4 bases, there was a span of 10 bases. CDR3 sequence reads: CSVDLGAGNTIYF. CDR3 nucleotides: TGCAGCGTTGATTTGGGGGCCGGAAACACCATATATTTT.

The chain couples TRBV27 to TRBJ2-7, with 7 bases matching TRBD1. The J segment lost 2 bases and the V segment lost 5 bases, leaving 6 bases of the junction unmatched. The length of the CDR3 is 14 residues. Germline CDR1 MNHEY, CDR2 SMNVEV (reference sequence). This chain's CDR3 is CASSRTQGAYEQYF. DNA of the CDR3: TGTGCCAGCAGTCGAACCCAGGGGGCCTACGAGCAGTACTTC.